Sequencing of this T cell receptor beta chain was carried out in a study of chemoradiotherapy in HPV16-positive cancers. Across the whole study: Candidate HPV-specific clones and shared TCR motifs came from a couple of HPV16-positive patients. General study points: The functional HPV-specific definition rests on just a couple of HPV16-positive patients. During treatment, candidate HPV-specific clones and E7-related motifs expanded in tumor.

V was clipped by 0 bases and J by 3 bases; unmatched bases: 3. The CDR3 covers 16 residues. CDR1 is SGHNT, CDR2 YYREEE, per germline (reference sequence). Worth noting for this clone: No antigen is known for it.

Sequencing was performed with immunoSEQ multiplex PCR; in TCRdb, only in-frame clones are kept and a portion is missing. Of fewer than 30,000 clones in the sample, roughly 94% were seen once. Samples were taken several times over chemoradiotherapy. The J gene is TRBJ2-2, the V gene TRBV5-4; 9 bases are a match to TRBD2. The sample was taken from a patient who underwent chemoradiotherapy. The source is a human donor with HPV-associated anogenital cancer. In nucleotides, the CDR3 is TGTGCCAGCAGCTTGGGGCGGGAGGGTTACACCGGGGAGCTGTTTTTT. It is translated as CASSLGREGYTGELFF.